Shown below are 23 T cell receptor beta chains from a single sample sequenced in a study of regulatory T cells in long-lasting Graves disease. Investigators prepared the TCR beta libraries by applying iRepertoire HTBI primers and Arm-PCR of CDR3 regions. TCRdb redid the calling of the multiplex PCR reads with MiXCR, one entry per CDR3 protein. The sample holds 510,000 or so distinct CDR3 sequences, more than 10% seen once. Time point described: newly diagnosed GD, antithyroid drugs for less than 3 months. Isolated PBMC RNA provided the starting material for the TCR library. The same specimen was also included in a second study, on T cells in Graves' hyperthyroidism and ophthalmopathy.

Specimen: peripheral blood mononuclear cells (PBMCs), collected at new diagnosis, from a patient treated with antithyroid drugs. These receptors all come from a woman aged 25 to 39 with Graves disease.

This clonotype appeared many times. This sequence joins TRBV3-1 and TRBJ2-3, with 7 bases matching TRBD2. The germline V gene has CDR1 LGHDT and CDR2 YNNKEL (reference sequence). Trimming cost V 2 bases and J 2 bases; bases outside gene matches: 7. The CDR3 extends over 16 amino acids. CDR3 residues: CASSQRSAGDTDTQYF. CDR3 DNA sequence: TGTGCCAGCAGCCAACGGTCGGCGGGAGACACAGATACGCAGTATTTT.

This clonotype was seen many times. The chain uses TRBV7-2 and TRBJ2-7; D is undetermined. V gave up 4 bases and J gave up 3 bases, with 10 bases separating them. The CDR3 totals 13 residues. The germline V gene has CDR1 SGHTA and CDR2 FQGNSA. The CDR3 DNA follows: TGTGCCAGCAGCTCCGGGCCCCGCTACGAGCAGTACTTC. The encoded protein is CASSSGPRYEQYF.

This clonotype was seen many times. The chain recombines TRBV6-2 or TRBV6-3 with TRBJ2-1, with 11 bases identical to TRBD1. V was pared by 4 bases and J by 6 bases, with 14 bases of the junction left unmatched. The CDR3 has 18 amino acids. In germline, CDR1 is MNHEY, CDR2 SVGEGT. CDR3 region: CASSSPGQGGLVGNEQFF. The CDR3 region has the DNA TGTGCCAGCAGTTCTCCGGGACAGGGGGGACTAGTTGGCAATGAGCAGTTCTTC.

There are many counts of this clonotype. CDR3 loop: CAWSVGQGRQYF. For the CDR3, the DNA is TGTGCCTGGAGTGTGGGTCAGGGTAGGCAGTACTTC. This chain connects TRBV30 to TRBJ2-7, with D possibly matching TRBD1 (5 bases). CDR1 is GTSNPN, CDR2 SVGIG, per germline (reference sequence). The CDR3 runs 12 residues. The ends were cut back, 0 bases at V and 9 bases at J, with 12 bases in the middle.

This clonotype was counted at least ten times. The chain's CDR3 is CASSLRQGRRLGYEQYF. CDR3 nucleotide sequence: TGTGCCAGCAGTTTAAGGCAGGGAAGGCGGTTGGGCTACGAGCAGTACTTC. The chain joins TRBV28 to TRBJ2-7; tentative D call: TRBD1 (5 bases). Germline CDR1 is MDHEN and CDR2 is SYDVKM. Trimming took off 2 bases at V and 3 bases at J, with 20 bases between the two ends. This CDR3 is built from 17 residues.

This clonotype appeared many times. The CDR3 sequence: CAISEADERAQGDTQYF. Written as DNA, the CDR3 is TGTGCCATCAGTGAGGCTGACGAGCGGGCTCAAGGGGATACGCAGTATTTT. J is TRBJ2-3 and V is TRBV10-3, with a tentative D call TRBD2 (6 bases). Per germline, CDR1 ENHRY and CDR2 SYGVKD. V gave up 2 bases and J gave up 6 bases, with 21 bases separating them. This CDR3 is 17 amino acids long.

This clonotype was observed many times. This chain uses TRBV9 with TRBJ2-1, with 9 nucleotides matching TRBD1. The CDR3 runs 16 residues. Germline CDR1 is SGDLS and CDR2 is YYNGEE. The trim removed 0 bases at V and 8 bases at J, leaving 9 bases unmatched. The CDR3 loop reads CASSVGSGTGFDEQFF. Written as DNA, the CDR3 is TGTGCCAGCAGCGTAGGGTCGGGGACAGGGTTCGATGAGCAGTTCTTC.

This clonotype has at least ten counts. This chain uses TRBV30 with TRBJ2-3; no clear D gene. CDR1 is GTSNPN and CDR2 is SVGIG in the germline V gene (reference sequence). This CDR3 is built from 13 residues. The V and J ends lost 2 bases and 2 bases respectively, with 8 bases between them. The CDR3 loop is CAWSLVLTDTQYF. The CDR3 DNA sequence: TGTGCCTGGAGTTTGGTGCTCACAGATACGCAGTATTTT.

This clonotype has a handful of counts. V usage is TRBV5-1 and J usage is TRBJ1-2; 7 positions match TRBD1. CDR3 length: 16 amino acids. V trimming: 4 bases; J trimming: 0 bases; junction bases outside the gene matches: 9. CDR1 and CDR2 (germline): SGHRS, YFSETQ. The chain's CDR3 is CASSQGQAAANYGYTF. Written as DNA, the CDR3 is TGCGCCAGCAGCCAAGGACAGGCTGCGGCTAACTATGGCTACACCTTC.

A note on this clonotype: The germline gene is not matched at one end of the junction; a read error may be the cause. This sequence joins TRBV10-3 and TRBJ2-7; a possible D gene is TRBD1 (6 bases). The germline gives CDR1 ENHRY, CDR2 SYGVKD. The CDR3 sequence is 15 residues long. The CDR3 is CAVSESDSGSYEQYF. CDR3 bases: TGTGCCGTCAGTGAGTCGGACAGCGGCTCCTACGAGCAGTACTTC.

The rearrangement uses TRBV20-1 and TRBJ2-7, with 9 bases that match TRBD2. CDR1 DFQATT and CDR2 SNEGSKA come from the germline V gene (reference sequence). V trimming: 4 bases; J trimming: 6 bases; junction bases outside the gene matches: 7. The CDR3 runs to 13 residues. The CDR3 protein is CSATIAGVGEQYF. The DNA for the CDR3 is TGCAGTGCTACCATAGCGGGAGTGGGCGAGCAGTACTTC.

This clonotype was observed a few times. One end of the junction varies from germline; a read error may be responsible. CDR3 nucleotides: TGTGCCAGCAGTTTTCTCCCAGGGTCTAGCTCCTACAGTGAGCAGTTCTTC. This encodes CASSFLPGSSSYSEQFF. The chain couples TRBV28 to TRBJ2-1, with D perhaps matching TRBD1 or TRBD2 (5 bases each). Germline V gives CDR1 MDHEN, CDR2 SYDVKM. This CDR3 spans 17 amino acids.

The sample holds a few counts of this clonotype. The chain couples TRBV6-1 to TRBJ2-3, with 8 bases that match TRBD1. V shed 6 bases and J 10 bases; nucleotides not matched to a gene: 12. CDR1 is MNHNS, CDR2 SASEGT, per germline. The CDR3 is 14 amino acids. Here the CDR3 reads CASRSTGVGWAQYF. The CDR3 DNA is TGTGCCAGCAGATCGACAGGGGTTGGCTGGGCGCAGTATTTT.

Ten or more counts support this clonotype. The chain uses TRBV30 and TRBJ2-3; D remains unclear. V was clipped by 1 base and J by 0 bases, with 8 bases between them. CDR1 is GTSNPN, CDR2 SVGIG, per germline (reference sequence). CDR3 size: 14 residues. DNA of the CDR3: TGTGCCTGGAGTGGTAAGGGTAGCACAGATACGCAGTATTTT. Amino acids: CAWSGKGSTDTQYF.

This clonotype was observed a single time. Its ends do not fully match the called genes, so a read error is possible. The gene calls are TRBV19 and TRBJ1-1, with 8 bases matching TRBD1. This CDR3 region has 13 residues. CDR1 is LNHDA, CDR2 SQIVND, per germline (reference sequence). Written as DNA, the CDR3 is TGTGCCAGTAGTATAGGGACAGGGACTGGAGCTTTCTTT. Translation: CASSIGTGTGAFF. The complete variable domain, with remaining parts taken from reference TRBV19 and TRBJ1-1, reads DGGITQSPKYLFRKEGQNVTLSCEQNLNHDAMYWYRQDPGQGLRLIYYSQIVNDFQKGDIAEGYSVSREKKESFPLTVTSAQKNPTAFYLCASSIGTGTGAFFGQGTRLTVV.

In the case of this clonotype: A much larger clone differs from this one at a single base, so this may be a read error. The V and J genes are TRBV2 and TRBJ2-7, with 12 bases fitting TRBD1. CDR3 size: 15 residues. The germline gives CDR1 SNHLY, CDR2 FYNNEI. The V segment lost 4 bases and the J segment 6 bases; nucleotides outside the gene matches: 7. The CDR3 sequence is CASSAGTGGFSEQYF. Here the CDR3 DNA reads TGTGCCAGCAGTGCCGGGACAGGGGGCTTCTCCGAGCAGTACTTC.

This sequence joins TRBV11-2 and TRBJ2-7; 7 bases fit TRBD2. The CDR3 consists of 16 residues. V was clipped by 4 bases and J by 4 bases; unmatched bases: 13. Germline CDR1 SGHAT, CDR2 FQNNGV. CDR3 protein: CASSSFNFGAGYEQYF. As DNA, the CDR3 is TGTGCCAGCAGCTCGTTTAATTTTGGAGCGGGGTACGAGCAGTACTTC.

This clonotype was seen ten or more times. The chain has TRBV19 and TRBJ2-5; D might be TRBD2 (6 bases). V lost 7 bases, J lost 4 bases, and 19 bases lay in between. CDR1 and CDR2 from the germline V gene are LNHDA and SQIVND (reference sequence). This CDR3 comprises 15 residues. The CDR3: CASIGRSRGGETQYF. The CDR3 nucleotides read TGTGCCAGTATTGGGCGGAGCCGGGGAGGAGAGACCCAGTACTTC.

This clonotype came up a few times. The chain is built from TRBV6-2 or TRBV6-3 and TRBJ2-1, with 11 bases lining up with TRBD2. Germline V gives CDR1 MNHEY, CDR2 SVGEGT. V trimming: 4 bases; J trimming: 6 bases; junction bases outside the gene matches: 8. This CDR3 comprises 16 residues. In nucleotides, the CDR3 is TGTGCCAGCAGTTTATACCCGGGACTAGCGGCCAATGAGCAGTTCTTC. Its protein is CASSLYPGLAANEQFF.

This clonotype was recorded at least ten times. As DNA, the CDR3 is TGTGCCAGCAGTTTAAGCGGTACCTACAATGAGCAGTTCTTC. It yields the protein CASSLSGTYNEQFF. The gene calls are TRBV28 and TRBJ2-1; D is perhaps TRBD2 (5 bases). Germline V gene data show CDR1 as MDHEN and CDR2 as SYDVKM. The CDR3 loop spans 14 amino acids. Trimming took 2 bases from V and 2 from J, leaving 7 bases between them.

This clonotype occurred many times. The V and J genes are TRBV5-1 and TRBJ2-1; the D is unclear. V lost 1 base and J lost 0, with 8 bases in between. CDR1 and CDR2 from the germline V gene are SGHRS and YFSETQ. CDR3 length equals 15 residues. CDR3 sequence: CASSLSRFSYNEQFF. The CDR3 DNA reads TGCGCCAGCAGCTTGTCCCGGTTCTCCTACAATGAGCAGTTCTTC.

Only a few counts were recorded for this clonotype. The V gene is TRBV7-8, the J gene TRBJ1-1, with D perhaps matching TRBD1 (5 bases). Per the germline V gene, CDR1 is SGHVS and CDR2 is FQNEAQ. The CDR3 is 17 residues long. V was shortened by 2 bases and J by 1 base, with 17 bases between the two germline ends. Here the CDR3 reads CASSLHLGTFPNTEAFF. As DNA, the CDR3 is TGTGCCAGCAGCTTACATCTCGGGACGTTTCCGAACACTGAAGCTTTCTTT.

Of note for this clonotype: Given a much more abundant clone one base away, this may be a read error. As the CDR3 is not closed by the conserved phenylalanine or tryptophan, this likely results from a read error. It is unclear where the CDR3 begins or ends on the DNA, so no DNA is shown, and the CDR3 is as TCRdb lists it. The rearrangement uses TRBV27 and TRBJ2-1; TRBD2 reflects the table's D call only, with no check against the DNA. 13 amino acids form the CDR3, both terminal residues included. From germline, CDR1 is MNHEY and CDR2 SMNVEV (reference sequence). CDR3 residues: CASSLALAGARFS.